This T cell receptor beta chain was profiled in a study of T cell changes during pregnancy in multiple sclerosis. Looked up from germline, CDR1 is MNHEY and CDR2 is SVGAGI. The CDR3 consists of 12 residues. Trimming took off 6 bases at V and 2 bases at J, with 5 bases between the two ends. TCRdb keeps only in-frame clones here, not all; method: immunoSEQ multiplex PCR. The repertoire consists of roughly 99,000 clones, with about 90% occurring once and the leading ten covering roughly 2%. Remarks on this clone: The identical CDR3 is also encoded by other nucleotide sequences in the sample.

This TCR was recovered from a female donor in good health, enrolled as a control in a pregnancy study. The sequenced sample was peripheral blood, obtained after pregnancy. The gene calls are TRBV6-5 and TRBJ1-5; the D is unclear. The CDR3: CASSEGNQPQHF. The CDR3 DNA reads TGTGCCAGCAGCGAGGGCAATCAGCCCCAGCATTTT.